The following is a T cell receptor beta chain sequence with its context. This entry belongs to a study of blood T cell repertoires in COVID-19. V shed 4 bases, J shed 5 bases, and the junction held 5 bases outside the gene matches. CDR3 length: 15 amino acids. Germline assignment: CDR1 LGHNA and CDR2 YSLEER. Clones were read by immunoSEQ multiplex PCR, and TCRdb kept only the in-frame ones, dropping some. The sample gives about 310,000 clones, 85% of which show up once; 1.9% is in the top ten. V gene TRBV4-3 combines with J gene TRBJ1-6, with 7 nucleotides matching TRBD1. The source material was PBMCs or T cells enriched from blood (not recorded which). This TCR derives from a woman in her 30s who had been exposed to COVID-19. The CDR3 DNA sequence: TGCGCCAGCAGCCTATCGGGACAGCATAATTCACCCCTCCACTTT. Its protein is CASSLSGQHNSPLHF.